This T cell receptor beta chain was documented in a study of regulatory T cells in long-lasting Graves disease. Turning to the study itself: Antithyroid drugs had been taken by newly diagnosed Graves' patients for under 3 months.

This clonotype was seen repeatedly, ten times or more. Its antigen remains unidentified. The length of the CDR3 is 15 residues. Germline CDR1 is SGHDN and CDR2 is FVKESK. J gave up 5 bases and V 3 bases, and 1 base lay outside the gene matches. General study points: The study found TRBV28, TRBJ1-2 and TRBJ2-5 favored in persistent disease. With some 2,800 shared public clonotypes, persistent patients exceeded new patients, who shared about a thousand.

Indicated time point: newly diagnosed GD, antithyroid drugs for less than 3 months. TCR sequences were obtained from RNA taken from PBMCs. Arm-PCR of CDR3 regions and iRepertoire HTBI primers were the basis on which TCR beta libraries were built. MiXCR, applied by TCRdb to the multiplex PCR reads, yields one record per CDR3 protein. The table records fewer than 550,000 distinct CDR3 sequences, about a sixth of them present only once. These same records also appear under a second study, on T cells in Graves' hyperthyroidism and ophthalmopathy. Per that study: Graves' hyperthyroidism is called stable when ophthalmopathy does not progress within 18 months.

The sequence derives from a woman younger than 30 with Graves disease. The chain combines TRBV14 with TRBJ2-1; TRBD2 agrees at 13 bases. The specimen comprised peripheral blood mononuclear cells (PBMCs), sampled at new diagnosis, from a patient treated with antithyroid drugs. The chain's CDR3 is CASSHGTSGNNEQFF. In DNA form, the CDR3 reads TGTGCCAGCAGCCACGGGACTAGCGGGAACAATGAGCAGTTCTTC.